This is a list of T cell receptor beta chains from one sample in a study of response to subunit inactivated influenza vaccine. TCRdb called the RT-PCR reads again in MiXCR, with one record for every CDR3 protein. In the table there are around 320,000 distinct CDR3 sequences, roughly 22% of which are singletons. Sequenced here: PBMCs from blood, sampled approximately 20 months after vaccination. These receptor sequences come from a man aged 45-69 years who received an inactivated influenza vaccine. The CDR3 runs from the conserved cysteine through the conserved F or W. D genes are given only for firm matches. The size of a clone is reported for some rows only, either as once, few or many, or as a class for expanded clones.

J | size | D | V | length | DNA | CDR3
TRBJ2-7 | many | TRBD2 | TRBV6-1 | 14 | TGTGCCAGCAGTCATAGCGGGGGGGCCTACGAGCAGTACTTC | CASSHSGGAYEQYF
TRBJ2-3 | - | - | TRBV4-2 | 15 | TGTGCCAGCAGCCAAGATTGGTTAGCCACAGATACGCAGTATTTT | CASSQDWLATDTQYF
TRBJ1-1 | - | - | TRBV5-1 | 15 | TGCGCCAGCAGCTCGAAGGAGACGGTGAACACTGAAGCTTTCTTT | CASSSKETVNTEAFF
TRBJ1-6 | - | - | TRBV5-5 | 15 | TGTGCCAGCATGGGAGGGAGTGCATATAATTCACCCCTCCACTTT | CASMGGSAYNSPLHF
TRBJ1-6 | - | - | TRBV20-1 | 13 | TGCAGTGCTACGGGCAGCCATAATTCACCCCTCCACTTT | CSATGSHNSPLHF
TRBJ1-1 | many | - | TRBV5-1 | 15 | TGCGCCAGCAGCTTGGAAAGGGGCGTGAACACTGAAGCTTTCTTT | CASSLERGVNTEAFF
TRBJ2-7 | - | TRBD1 | TRBV5-1 | 13 | TGCGCCAGCAGCCGGGGACAGGGAGACGAGCAGTACTTC | CASSRGQGDEQYF
TRBJ1-2 | - | - | TRBV7-8 | 16 | TGTGCCAGCAGCTCGTCGGGCCGGTCATCACCCTATGGCTACACCTTC | CASSSSGRSSPYGYTF
TRBJ1-2 | - | TRBD1 | TRBV12-3/TRBV12-4 | 13 | TGTGCCAGCATGCCCACAGGGGCGGGCGGCTACACCTTC | CASMPTGAGGYTF
TRBJ2-7 | - | - | TRBV30 | 15 | TGTGCCTGGAGTACCACGACAGACAACTCCTACGAGCAGTACTTC | CAWSTTTDNSYEQYF
TRBJ1-5 | - | - | TRBV6-5 | 15 | TGTGCCAGCAGTTCCTCGGCGGGCGGCAATCAGCCCCAGCATTTT | CASSSSAGGNQPQHF
TRBJ2-5 | few | - | TRBV5-1 | 14 | TGCGCCAGCAGCTTAGTACAGAACCAAGAGACCCAGTACTTC | CASSLVQNQETQYF
TRBJ2-3 | few | - | TRBV5-1 | 14 | TGCGCCAGCAGCTTGACAGGATTGGCTGATACGCAGTATTTT | CASSLTGLADTQYF
TRBJ2-1 | few | TRBD2 | TRBV10-3 | 14 | TGTGCCATCAGCCTAGCGGGAGAGAACAATGAGCAGTTCTTC | CAISLAGENNEQFF
TRBJ2-3 | - | TRBD1 | TRBV10-3 | 15 | TGTGCCATCAGTGAGCGTGGGACAGGCACAGATACGCAGTATTTT | CAISERGTGTDTQYF
TRBJ1-1 | - | - | TRBV4-3 | 16 | TGCGCCAGCAGCCTAAATCACAGAGCCATGAACACTGAAGCTTTCTTT | CASSLNHRAMNTEAFF
TRBJ1-2 | few | - | TRBV7-2 | 13 | TGTGCCAGCAGCGTTAGCAGGGACTATGGCTACACCTTC | CASSVSRDYGYTF
TRBJ2-2 | few | - | TRBV20-1 | 13 | TGCAGTGCTCAAAGGGGGGGAACCGGGGAGCTGTTTTTT | CSAQRGGTGELFF
TRBJ1-1 | few | - | TRBV13 | 8 | TGTGCCAGCAGCCCCGGGAAATTT | CASSPGKF
TRBJ2-1 | - | - | TRBV24-1 | 17 | TGTGCCACCAGTGGACTAAGTTCAGGAGACCCCGGGATTAAGCAGTTCTTC | CATSGLSSGDPGIKQFF
TRBJ1-4 | few | - | TRBV5-5 | 13 | TGTGCCAGCAGCTTGAGCGGGTCTGAAAAACTGTTTTTT | CASSLSGSEKLFF
TRBJ1-1 | - | - | TRBV5-1 | 17 | TGCGCCAGCAGCTTGAGGGAACCCACAGTGATGAACACTGAAGCTTTCTTT | CASSLREPTVMNTEAFF
TRBJ2-5 | - | - | TRBV27 | 15 | TGTGCCAGCAGTTTATTGCTGGGCGGGCAAGAGACCCAGTACTTC | CASSLLLGGQETQYF
TRBJ2-7 | few | - | TRBV20-1 | 12 | TGCAGTGCTCCACTTCCGGGAACAAAGCAGTACTTC | CSAPLPGTKQYF
TRBJ1-2 | - | - | TRBV28 | 20 | TGTGCCAGCAGTTTTACTTCCCACCGTGTTTCCAGCCCCGATAACTATGGCTACACCTTC | CASSFTSHRVSSPDNYGYTF
TRBJ1-5 | - | TRBD1 | TRBV5-6 | 20 | TGTGCCAGCAGCTTGGGGGGGACAGGGGGGACTCCATATAGCAATCAGCCCCAGCATTTT | CASSLGGTGGTPYSNQPQHF
TRBJ2-3 | - | TRBD2 | TRBV20-1 | 17 | TGCAGTGCTCGTACCACGGGGACTAGCGGGGGGGAAGATACGCAGTATTTT | CSARTTGTSGGEDTQYF
TRBJ2-3 | many | TRBD2 | TRBV7-9 | 16 | TGTGCCACCCAGGGAGCGGGAAGAGTGGTGGGAGATACGCAGTATTTT | CATQGAGRVVGDTQYF